The 10 T cell receptor beta chains below come from one sample, sequenced in a study of glioma-infiltrating T cells after dendritic cell vaccination. This table comes from immunoSEQ multiplex PCR, and its TCRdb copy is limited to in-frame clones, with some not included. Of around 83,000 clones listed, 85% were seen once; the top ten hold 7.5% to 8.5%. Time point specified: after dendritic cell vaccination, including at tumor progression/relapse. The sequenced sample was blood, obtained after dendritic cell vaccination. These receptors came from a human donor with glioblastoma.

The chain has TRBV30 and TRBJ2-3, with a weak D call TRBD2 (5 bases). V was pared by 0 bases and J by 0 bases, with 7 bases between. Germline CDR1 reads GTSNPN; CDR2 reads SVGIG (reference sequence). The CDR3 consists of 14 residues. The DNA for the CDR3 is TGTGCCTGGAGTGTAGGCGGGAGCACAGATACGCAGTATTTT. It encodes CAWSVGGSTDTQYF.

This clone was observed once. The V gene is TRBV4-2, the J gene TRBJ2-1, with 8 nucleotides matching TRBD1. The CDR3 covers 17 residues. Per the germline V gene, CDR1 is LGHNA and CDR2 is YNFKEQ. The V segment lost 2 bases and the J segment 0 bases; nucleotides outside the gene matches: 6. This CDR3 is CASSQLTGTGSYNEQFF. The CDR3 DNA reads as TGTGCCAGCAGCCAACTCACCGGGACAGGCTCCTACAATGAGCAGTTCTTC.

The chain combines TRBV7-9 with TRBJ1-1; 7 bases fit TRBD1. J gave up 7 bases and V 1 base, and 9 bases lay outside the gene matches. The CDR3 length is 15 residues. Germline loops: CDR1 SEHNR, CDR2 FQNEAQ (reference sequence). CDR3 in amino acids: CASSLGGQGDLEAFF. CDR3 DNA: TGTGCCAGCAGCTTAGGAGGGCAGGGGGACCTTGAAGCTTTCTTT.

V and J are TRBV15 and TRBJ1-5; D is ambiguous. This CDR3 has 13 amino acids. In germline, CDR1 is LNHNV, CDR2 YYDKDF (reference sequence). Deletions cut 1 base from V and 3 bases from J, with 4 bases between. CDR3 DNA: TGTGCCACCAGCAGAGGGCCCAATCAGCCCCAGCATTTT. It encodes CATSRGPNQPQHF.

DNA for the CDR3: TGTGCCAGCAGCAGGGACAGGGCTAATGAAAAACTGTTTTTT. Amino acid sequence: CASSRDRANEKLFF. This chain joins TRBV6-5 and TRBJ1-4; TRBD1 agrees at 9 bases. Trimming took 6 bases from V and 3 from J; bases not matched to a gene: 2. The V gene's germline CDR1 is MNHEY and CDR2 SVGAGI. The CDR3 spans 14 residues.

This chain uses TRBV2 with TRBJ2-7, with TRBD1 matching over 7 bases. V shed 3 bases, J shed 3 bases, and the junction held 8 bases outside the gene matches. Germline loops: CDR1 SNHLY, CDR2 FYNNEI. The CDR3 covers 15 residues. CDR3 residues: CASSDYLDRYYEQYF. The CDR3 DNA sequence: TGTGCCAGCAGTGATTATTTGGACAGGTACTACGAGCAGTACTTC. The whole variable domain, remainder taken from reference TRBV2 and TRBJ2-7, is EPEVTQTPSHQVTQMGQEVILRCVPISNHLYFYWYRQILGQKVEFLVSFYNNEISEKSEIFDDQFSVERPDGSNFTLKIRSTKLEDSAMYFCASSDYLDRYYEQYFGPGTRLTVT.

This clone has a handful of counts. For the CDR3, the DNA is TGTGCCAGCAGCCCCCAAAGCGGGGGGGCCTTAGATACGCAGTATTTT. The encoded protein is CASSPQSGGALDTQYF. This sequence joins TRBV7-2 and TRBJ2-3, with 10 bases matching TRBD2. The J segment lost 5 bases and the V segment lost 5 bases, leaving 10 bases of the junction unmatched. Germline loops: CDR1 SGHTA, CDR2 FQGNSA. The CDR3 loop spans 16 amino acids.

This sequence joins TRBV6-6 and TRBJ2-1; tentatively, D is TRBD2 (6 bases). Trimming pared 6 bases from V and 6 bases from J, leaving 9 bases between. This CDR3 is built from 12 residues. Germline CDR1 and CDR2: MNHNY and SVGAGI (reference sequence). The CDR3 sequence is CASRSSGNEQFF. In nucleotides, the CDR3 is TGTGCCAGCAGGAGTAGCGGCAATGAGCAGTTCTTC.

V is TRBV5-5 and J is TRBJ1-1; D call uncertain. V lost 0 bases, J lost 4 bases, and 10 bases lay in between. The germline gives CDR1 SGHKS, CDR2 YYEKEE (reference sequence). The CDR3 runs 14 residues. The CDR3 sequence is CASSLATRFTEAFF. As DNA, the CDR3 is TGTGCCAGCAGCTTGGCTACCAGGTTCACTGAAGCTTTCTTT.

This chain uses TRBV27 with TRBJ2-7; weak D call: TRBD1 (6 bases). V lost 5 bases and J lost 2, with 13 bases in between. Germline CDR1 and CDR2: MNHEY and SMNVEV (reference sequence). The CDR3 is 14 amino acids. CDR3 in amino acids: CASSPQQGTYEQYF. CDR3 sequence (DNA): TGTGCCAGCAGTCCCCAGCAGGGGACCTACGAGCAGTACTTC.